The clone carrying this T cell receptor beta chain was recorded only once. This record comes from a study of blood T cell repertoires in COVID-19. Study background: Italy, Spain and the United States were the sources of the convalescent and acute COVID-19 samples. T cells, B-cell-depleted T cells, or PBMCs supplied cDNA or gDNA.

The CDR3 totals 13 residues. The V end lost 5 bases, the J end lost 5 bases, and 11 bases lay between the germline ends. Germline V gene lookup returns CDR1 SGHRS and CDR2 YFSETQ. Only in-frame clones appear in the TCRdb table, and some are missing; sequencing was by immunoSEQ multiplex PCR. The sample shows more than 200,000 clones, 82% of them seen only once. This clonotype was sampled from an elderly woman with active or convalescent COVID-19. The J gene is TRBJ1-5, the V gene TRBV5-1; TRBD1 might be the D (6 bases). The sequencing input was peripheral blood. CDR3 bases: TGCGCCAGCAGTTCGGACAGCCATCAGCCCCAGCATTTT. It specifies CASSSDSHQPQHF.